This T cell receptor (beta chain) was retrieved from a study of cytomegalovirus exposure and HLA in healthy donors (TCRdb year 2017). At the level of the whole study: According to a later analysis, the 120 or so validation repertoires were produced on the same platform as the roughly 720 repertoires of the first cohort. The aim of the study was to test whether cataloging public T cell receptors could identify signatures of past pathogen exposure. In addition to the first cohort of 500 to 850 subjects, a separate validation cohort of some 120 different subjects was used. To predict cytomegalovirus infection status, the study combined high-throughput TCR immunosequencing, statistical association of individual TCRs with disease status, and machine learning.

The junction shows trimming of 3 bases on V and 5 bases on J, plus 20 bases between the germline ends. CDR1 MNHEY and CDR2 SMNVEV are derived from the germline V gene (reference sequence). Taken from cysteine to phenylalanine, the CDR3 has 16 residues. This entry keeps only the CDR3 DNA: 48 bases, framed from base 1. Separate from the roughly 700-subject first cohort, the validation cohort of around 130 subjects was the group to which the donors belonged. Paper-wide results and their limitations: In vitro tests confirmed that three of the cytomegalovirus-associated TCR beta chains recognize cytomegalovirus antigens. In both the original and validation cohorts, the classifier was reported to diagnose cytomegalovirus status with high specificity and sensitivity. Most TCR sequences were seen in very few donors, while some public TCRs were found in many individuals. Subsequent analysis determined that TCRs grouped into clusters in the first cohort also showed a tendency toward co-occurrence across the roughly 110 validation repertoires, and approximately 94% of cluster scores exceeded 0. It was suggested by the authors that the approach could potentially be generalized to other disease states and immunological phenotypes. All 120 or so repertoires were used to score co-occurrence in the validation cohort in a later analysis, because that analysis had no HLA typing for the cohort. A total of about 180 TCR beta chains were listed by the study as associated with cytomegalovirus.

Library preparation was by the immunoSEQ multiplex PCR assay. Per the authors' processing: A statistical classification framework was developed to diagnose cytomegalovirus status using the catalog of TCR beta chain sequences. Imported from immuneACCESS, the table was reduced by TCRdb to in-frame sequences with V and J called. These copies leave out some clones; in studies compared against another copy, an unresolved V gene accounts for under half, and the cause of the remainder is not known. V, J and clone size reflect that table, while D and trimming were determined from the DNA. Here the sample has roughly 57,000 clones; 93% occur a single time. Of the sample, more than 1.5% is held by the ten largest clones. On this clone: Its specific antigen is unknown. Base qualities are missing; no much larger clone stands one base away.

The rearrangement joined TRBV27 to TRBJ2-7, with the D gene too uncertain to name. This receptor was obtained from a woman aged 18-35 years in good health and CMV-seropositive. The sequenced material came from PBMCs. CDR3 region: CASSFALRSYTHEQYF. In nucleotide form, the sequence is TGTGCCAGCAGTTTTGCTCTCCGGTCCTATACCCACGAGCAGTACTTC.